These T cell receptor beta chains were read from a single sample in a study of cytomegalovirus exposure and HLA in healthy donors. Clones were sequenced by immunoSEQ multiplex PCR, and TCRdb holds only the in-frame ones, with some missing. The repertoire holds 100,000 to 150,000 clones, with 65% to 90% as singletons. Sequencing input: PBMCs. These TCRs come from a woman aged 40 to 50 in good health and CMV-seronegative. CDR3s include the opening cysteine and the closing phenylalanine or tryptophan. The D gene is left open where the match is weak. The size field is filled for only some rows; it gives once, few, many or a size class.

>TRBJ1-2|TRBD1|TRBV4-2|.
CASSQPFRDRGGYGYTF
TGTGCCAGCAGCCAACCCTTCCGGGACAGGGGTGGCTATGGCTACACCTTC
>TRBJ2-7|TRBD1|TRBV27|few
CASARQGQAYEQYF
TGTGCCAGCGCCCGACAGGGTCAGGCCTACGAGCAGTACTTC
>TRBJ1-5|.|TRBV19|few
CASSMLSIQPQHF
TGTGCCAGTAGTATGCTATCAATTCAGCCCCAGCATTTT
>TRBJ1-2|TRBD1|TRBV5-4|.
CASSLAVQGAHGYTF
TGTGCCAGCAGCTTGGCGGTCCAGGGGGCTCATGGCTACACCTTC
>TRBJ2-7|TRBD2|TRBV27|.
CASGWTSGTLTYEQYF
TGTGCCAGCGGGTGGACTAGCGGGACTCTCACCTACGAGCAGTACTTC
>TRBJ2-3|TRBD2|TRBV6-1|few
CASSPSSGGADTQYF
TGTGCCAGCAGTCCCTCTAGCGGGGGGGCCGATACGCAGTATTTT
>TRBJ2-1|TRBD2|TRBV4-3|.
CASSQEAGLSNEQFF
TGCGCCAGCAGCCAAGAAGCGGGACTAAGCAATGAGCAGTTCTTC
>TRBJ2-7|TRBD1|TRBV28|.
CASSSTGIYEQYF
TGTGCCAGCAGTTCGACAGGGATATACGAGCAGTACTTC
>TRBJ2-7|TRBD2|TRBV6-1|few
CASSESGEGSYEQYF
TGTGCCAGCAGCGAGAGCGGGGAGGGATCCTACGAGCAGTACTTC
>TRBJ2-7|TRBD1|TRBV11-2|.
CASSHSTGSHEQYF
TGTGCCAGCAGCCATTCGACAGGGTCCCACGAGCAGTACTTC
>TRBJ1-5|.|TRBV10-3|.
CATQGLDNQPQHF
TGTGCCACGCAGGGCTTGGACAATCAGCCCCAGCATTTT
>TRBJ2-7|.|TRBV10-3|few
CAIRPDSGIYYEQYF
TGTGCCATCAGGCCGGATTCGGGGATATACTACGAGCAGTACTTC
>TRBJ2-5|TRBD2|TRBV5-1|.
CASSSGLAMVYQETQYF
TGCGCCAGCAGCTCGGGACTAGCGATGGTCTACCAAGAGACCCAGTACTTC
>TRBJ1-3|TRBD1|TRBV7-9|once
CASSSGQPREGNTIYF
TGTGCCAGCAGCTCGGGACAGCCCCGGGAAGGAAACACCATATATTTT
>TRBJ2-2|.|TRBV9|.
CASSAQGTGELFF
TGTGCCAGCAGCGCGCAGGGAACCGGGGAGCTGTTTTTT
>TRBJ1-5|.|TRBV7-2|once
CASSPDGGYQPQHF
TGTGCCAGCAGCCCTGACGGGGGATATCAGCCCCAGCATTTT